This T cell receptor (beta chain) was sequenced in a study of shared clonotypes between healthy human individuals. Broader study findings: It was the few donors that limited the genetic and exposure-history diversity represented. Tissues were not sampled, only blood, and their repertoires likely differ.

Genomic DNA per cell subset filled all wells of several immunoSEQ plates. Profiled with immunoSEQ multiplex PCR; TCRdb holds only in-frame clones, not every one. This table has 650,000 to 800,000 clones, over 55% appearing once. As for this clone: The antigen is unknown.

Trimming removed 2 bases from V and 0 bases from J, with 9 bases in between. The CDR3 covers 16 residues. The germline V gene has CDR1 SGHDT and CDR2 YYEEEE. The receptor's source is a woman aged 25 to 39 in good health. The specimen was memory CD4+ T cells sorted from blood. Subset defined: CD45RA-negative fraction. The V gene is TRBV5-6, the J gene TRBJ2-6; tentatively, D is TRBD1 (5 bases). The CDR3 DNA is TGTGCCAGCAGCTTTGACAGACACTCTGGGGCCAACGTCCTGACTTTC. Residues: CASSFDRHSGANVLTF.